This T cell receptor beta chain stems from a study of blood T cells in healthy people across ages. Study-wide results and caveats: More naive CD4+ cells and higher diversity marked long-lived donors relative to aged donors.

Alongside a J-beta primer mix, a sample-barcoded 5' primer served in a second PCR lasting roughly 7 to 12 cycles. The authors tagged each cDNA molecule using a template-switch adaptor with 12 random nucleotides. TCRdb independently ran MiXCR on the 5' RACE reads; one entry per CDR3 protein. The sample consists of approximately 600,000 distinct CDR3 sequences, approximately 59% of them appearing once. Germline V gene lookup returns CDR1 MNHNS and CDR2 SASEGT. V was pared by 6 bases and J by 13 bases, with 15 bases of the junction left unmatched. The CDR3 has 14 amino acids. There are a few counts of this clonotype. Its specificity is unknown.

This clonotype was obtained from a man between 60 and 75 years old in good health. The sample was blood. The chain is built from TRBV6-1 and TRBJ2-4; the match to TRBD1 covers 7 bases. The CDR3 nucleotides are TGTGCCAGCAGACTCGGATTTCAGGGGGAAGAGCAGTACTTC. Translated, it gives CASRLGFQGEEQYF.